This is a list of T cell receptor beta chains from one sample in a study of Ad26.COV2.S vaccination and SARS-CoV-2 variants. Clones were sequenced by immunoSEQ multiplex PCR, and TCRdb holds only the in-frame ones, with some missing. The table records 350,000 to 450,000 clones, about nine tenths of them present only once. Sample: peripheral blood, taken in a trial of Ad26.COV2.S vaccine versus placebo. These receptors were obtained from a person between 18 and 65 years old who received the Ad26.COV2.S COVID-19 vaccine or a placebo. Both conserved end residues are part of each CDR3. The order of the fields is J gene, D gene, V gene, clone size, CDR3 protein, CDR3 DNA. The D gene is left open where the match is weak. Clone size is shown for a subset of rows, as once, few, many or a class of expanded clone.

j_call: TRBJ1-4
d_call: -
v_call: TRBV14
clone_size: -
cdr3_aa: CASSRRLGEKLFF
cdr3_nt: TGTGCCAGCAGCCGGCGGTTGGGTGAAAAACTGTTTTTT

j_call: TRBJ1-2
d_call: -
v_call: TRBV6-5
clone_size: once
cdr3_aa: CASTRGGYGYTF
cdr3_nt: TGTGCCAGCACCAGAGGGGGCTATGGCTACACCTTC

j_call: TRBJ2-5
d_call: -
v_call: TRBV13
clone_size: -
cdr3_aa: CASSLRVKQETQYF
cdr3_nt: TGTGCCAGCAGCTTAAGGGTCAAACAAGAGACCCAGTACTTC

j_call: TRBJ2-5
d_call: -
v_call: TRBV6-5
clone_size: once
cdr3_aa: CASSYSGGGETQYF
cdr3_nt: TGTGCCAGCAGTTACTCGGGAGGGGGGGAGACCCAGTACTTC

j_call: TRBJ1-3
d_call: -
v_call: TRBV7-6
clone_size: -
cdr3_aa: CASSPPRGTIYF
cdr3_nt: TGTGCCAGCAGCCCACCTCGGGGCACCATATATTTT

j_call: TRBJ1-5
d_call: -
v_call: TRBV27
clone_size: once
cdr3_aa: CASSFVVDQPQHF
cdr3_nt: TGTGCCAGCAGTTTCGTAGTCGATCAGCCCCAGCATTTT

j_call: TRBJ1-2
d_call: -
v_call: TRBV2
clone_size: -
cdr3_aa: CASSEWGPYGYTF
cdr3_nt: TGTGCCAGCAGTGAATGGGGACCCTATGGCTACACCTTC

j_call: TRBJ1-2
d_call: -
v_call: TRBV15
clone_size: -
cdr3_aa: CATSPTGTNDGYTF
cdr3_nt: TGTGCCACCAGCCCTACCGGGACAAACGATGGCTACACCTTC

j_call: TRBJ1-2
d_call: TRBD1
v_call: TRBV7-9
clone_size: -
cdr3_aa: CASSPPWGQGMWNYGYTF
cdr3_nt: TGTGCCAGCAGCCCACCTTGGGGACAGGGAATGTGGAACTATGGCTACACCTTC

j_call: TRBJ2-7
d_call: -
v_call: TRBV6-5
clone_size: -
cdr3_aa: CASSSIYEQYF
cdr3_nt: TGTGCCAGCAGCTCGATCTACGAGCAGTACTTC

j_call: TRBJ1-2
d_call: -
v_call: TRBV30
clone_size: once
cdr3_aa: CAWRPTANYGYTF
cdr3_nt: TGTGCCTGGAGGCCGACAGCTAACTATGGCTACACCTTC

j_call: TRBJ2-3
d_call: -
v_call: TRBV19
clone_size: -
cdr3_aa: CANGDPSPSTDTQYF
cdr3_nt: TGTGCCAATGGAGACCCCTCCCCTAGCACAGATACGCAGTATTTT

j_call: TRBJ1-5
d_call: -
v_call: TRBV6-5
clone_size: medium-sized
cdr3_aa: CASSPTTPNQPQHF
cdr3_nt: TGTGCCAGCAGTCCGACAACACCCAATCAGCCCCAGCATTTT

j_call: TRBJ1-1
d_call: TRBD1
v_call: TRBV19
clone_size: -
cdr3_aa: CASSLWDSSTEAFF
cdr3_nt: TGTGCCAGTAGCCTATGGGACAGTTCCACTGAAGCTTTCTTT

j_call: TRBJ1-2
d_call: -
v_call: TRBV11-2
clone_size: -
cdr3_aa: CASSEYGTQNIANYGYTF
cdr3_nt: TGTGCCAGCAGCGAGTACGGGACCCAAAATATTGCTAACTATGGCTACACCTTC

j_call: TRBJ2-7
d_call: -
v_call: TRBV6-2/TRBV6-3
clone_size: -
cdr3_aa: CASSNLGEQYF
cdr3_nt: TGTGCCAGCAGCAACCTCGGGGAGCAGTACTTC

j_call: TRBJ1-5
d_call: -
v_call: TRBV7-2
clone_size: once
cdr3_aa: CASSSQGNQPQHF
cdr3_nt: TGTGCCAGCAGTTCACAGGGAAATCAGCCCCAGCATTTT

j_call: TRBJ2-3
d_call: -
v_call: TRBV5-6
clone_size: -
cdr3_aa: CASSGAPGRLTDTQYF
cdr3_nt: TGTGCCAGCAGCGGTGCTCCGGGACGGCTCACAGATACGCAGTATTTT

j_call: TRBJ2-7
d_call: -
v_call: TRBV20-1
clone_size: -
cdr3_aa: CSASLVASYEQYF
cdr3_nt: TGCAGTGCTAGTCTAGTGGCCTCCTACGAGCAGTACTTC

j_call: TRBJ1-5
d_call: -
v_call: TRBV4-1
clone_size: -
cdr3_aa: CASSHGGDYQPQHF
cdr3_nt: TGCGCCAGCAGCCACGGGGGGGACTATCAGCCCCAGCATTTT

j_call: TRBJ2-7
d_call: TRBD1
v_call: TRBV4-1
clone_size: few
cdr3_aa: CASSHRTGRYEQYF
cdr3_nt: TGCGCCAGCAGCCACCGGACAGGGCGCTACGAGCAGTACTTC

j_call: TRBJ1-4
d_call: -
v_call: TRBV18
clone_size: -
cdr3_aa: CASSPTLTRPNEKLFF
cdr3_nt: TGTGCCAGCTCACCAACCTTGACGAGGCCTAATGAAAAACTGTTTTTT

j_call: TRBJ2-7
d_call: -
v_call: TRBV29-1
clone_size: -
cdr3_aa: CSVEVPRFDRQTYEQYF
cdr3_nt: TGCAGCGTTGAAGTCCCCCGCTTCGACAGACAGACCTACGAGCAGTACTTC

j_call: TRBJ1-2
d_call: TRBD1
v_call: TRBV10-3
clone_size: -
cdr3_aa: CASFTGVFNYGYTF
cdr3_nt: TGTGCCAGTTTTACAGGGGTTTTCAACTATGGCTACACCTTC

j_call: TRBJ2-3
d_call: TRBD2
v_call: TRBV7-9
clone_size: -
cdr3_aa: CASSLDTSVLTDTQYF
cdr3_nt: TGTGCCAGCAGCTTAGATACTAGCGTTTTAACAGATACGCAGTATTTT

j_call: TRBJ1-3
d_call: -
v_call: TRBV5-1
clone_size: once
cdr3_aa: CASPGRVRNTIYF
cdr3_nt: TGCGCCAGCCCCGGGAGAGTGCGTAACACCATATATTTT

j_call: TRBJ2-3
d_call: TRBD1
v_call: TRBV6-5
clone_size: -
cdr3_aa: CASSRRQGVPDTQYF
cdr3_nt: TGTGCCAGCAGTCGCCGACAGGGGGTACCAGATACGCAGTATTTT

j_call: TRBJ1-1
d_call: -
v_call: TRBV18
clone_size: -
cdr3_aa: CASSPRPDTEAFF
cdr3_nt: TGTGCCAGCTCACCTCGGCCGGACACTGAAGCTTTCTTT

j_call: TRBJ2-3
d_call: -
v_call: TRBV6-5
clone_size: -
cdr3_aa: CASSYSGQGGVDTQYF
cdr3_nt: TGTGCCAGCAGTTACTCAGGGCAGGGTGGGGTAGATACGCAGTATTTT

j_call: TRBJ1-5
d_call: -
v_call: TRBV6-5
clone_size: -
cdr3_aa: CASRGQGNQPQHF
cdr3_nt: TGTGCCAGCAGGGGGCAGGGGAATCAGCCCCAGCATTTT

j_call: TRBJ2-7
d_call: -
v_call: TRBV11-2
clone_size: -
cdr3_aa: CASSTRNEQYF
cdr3_nt: TGTGCCAGCAGCACGAGGAACGAGCAGTACTTC

j_call: TRBJ1-2
d_call: TRBD1
v_call: TRBV4-1
clone_size: once
cdr3_aa: CASSQDPGTGSNYGYTF
cdr3_nt: TGCGCCAGCAGCCAAGATCCTGGGACAGGCTCTAACTATGGCTACACCTTC

j_call: TRBJ2-3
d_call: -
v_call: TRBV5-5
clone_size: -
cdr3_aa: CASSLVPGSTDTQYF
cdr3_nt: TGTGCCAGCAGCTTGGTGCCAGGGAGCACAGATACGCAGTATTTT

j_call: TRBJ1-5
d_call: -
v_call: TRBV6-5
clone_size: -
cdr3_aa: CASRNYNQPQHF
cdr3_nt: TGTGCCAGCAGGAACTACAATCAGCCCCAGCATTTT

j_call: TRBJ1-6
d_call: -
v_call: TRBV18
clone_size: -
cdr3_aa: CASSPDNSPLHF
cdr3_nt: TGTGCCAGCTCACCGGATAATTCACCCCTCCACTTT

j_call: TRBJ1-6
d_call: TRBD1
v_call: TRBV27
clone_size: few
cdr3_aa: CASSLPGQDSFNSPLHF
cdr3_nt: TGTGCCAGCAGTCTTCCGGGACAGGACTCGTTTAATTCACCCCTCCACTTT